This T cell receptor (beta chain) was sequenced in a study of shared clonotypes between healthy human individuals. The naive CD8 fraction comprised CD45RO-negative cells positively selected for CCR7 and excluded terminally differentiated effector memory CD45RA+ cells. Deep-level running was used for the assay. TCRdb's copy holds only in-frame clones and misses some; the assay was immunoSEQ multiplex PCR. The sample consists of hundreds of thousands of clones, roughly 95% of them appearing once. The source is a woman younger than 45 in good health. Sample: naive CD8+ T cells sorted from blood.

CDR3 coding DNA: TGCGCCAGCAGCCCAGCCTTAGCGGGAGTCATCAATGAGCAGTTCTTC. It specifies CASSPALAGVINEQFF. The rearrangement joins TRBV5-1 to TRBJ2-1, with 9 bases matching TRBD2. From germline, CDR1 is SGHRS and CDR2 YFSETQ. The V and J ends lost 4 bases and 6 bases, in that order; junction bases with no gene match: 11. This CDR3 comprises 16 residues. The full variable domain, its missing parts supplied by reference TRBV5-1 and TRBJ2-1, is KAGVTQTPRYLIKTRGQQVTLSCSPISGHRSVSWYQQTPGQGLQFLFEYFSETQRNKGNFPGRFSGRQFSNSRSEMNVSTLELGDSALYLCASSPALAGVINEQFFGPGTRLTVL.